This T cell receptor (beta chain) was identified in a study of identical twins (dated by TCRdb to the mid-2010s). Study-wide context: To test whether fetal clonotypes persist, this study deep-sequenced TCR alpha and beta repertoires from monozygotic twins, from unrelated adults of various ages, and from cord blood. To rule out contamination, the twin experiments were replicated at different times with different library preparation protocols.

Every donor in the study was a healthy Caucasian. Receptor amplification or capture employed 5' RACE. TCRdb names Illumina HiSeq 2000 as the instrument used. A universal primer binding site was added through template switching, and the final cDNA carried a unique molecular identifier so that TCR cDNA molecules could be counted accurately. First-strand cDNA for TCR alpha and beta chains was synthesized from specific primers in the conserved constant-segment region. To control for contamination, every cDNA library carried two barcodes: a SMART-Mk sample barcode plus Illumina barcodes. Two successive PCR steps introduced TruSeq adapter sequences along with Illumina sample barcodes. Sequencing of the TCR alpha and beta cDNA libraries was done on the Illumina HiSeq platform using custom primers. Per the authors' processing: MiGEC processed the raw reads to extract unique molecular identifiers, while MiXCR was used to determine the CDR3 positions. For each individual, recombination models were inferred using an EM algorithm with the repgenHMM and IGoR tools. The analysis of shared clonotypes was done with the tcR package in R, with sharing normalized by the product of cloneset sizes. Out-of-frame nonproductive sequences were analyzed to study raw recombination free of thymic and clonal selection effects. TCRdb applied fastp at Q25 and MiXCR to the public reads, then kept only in-frame beta chains. Rows are combined by CDR3 protein, so each entry shows the most common genes and DNA. It is TCRdb's table, rather than the study itself, that gives the V and J calls and clone size. The sample table shows about 1.7 million distinct CDR3 sequences, and 32% are seen once. The ten largest clones take up less than 0.35% of the sample.

Broader findings and caveats from the paper: Zero-insertion analyses could be partly confounded by invariant T cells such as MAIT and iNKT, though diverse VJ usage argued against such confounding for most clonotypes. A weaker excess of twin sharing was found in beta out-of-frame sequences because the signal-to-noise ratio was lowered by fewer shared sequences. Abundant cord blood beta clonotypes carried fewer insertions; young adult naive repertoires showed a weaker similar trend, while memory repertoires showed none. Because the same donors could not be followed over many years, conclusions were based on cross-sectional statistical analysis. Compared with coincidental sharing between unrelated individuals, out-of-frame TCR alpha sequences shared between twins showed an excess of sequences with low generation probability. Out-of-frame TCR alpha sharing in monozygotic twins was systematically underestimated by recombination models, whereas sharing between unrelated individuals was in agreement with the recombination models.

This clonotype has only a few counts. Its antigen is unknown. Qualities for individual bases were not recorded, and no much larger clone is one base off. Trimming removed 7 bases from V and 2 bases from J, leaving 10 bases between the germline ends. Looking up the germline V gene (reference sequence) yields CDR1 DFQATT and CDR2 SNEGSKA. Spanning cysteine to phenylalanine, the CDR3 consists of 12 amino acids. Only the CDR3 region is kept as DNA, spanning 36 bases read in frame from base 1. This sequence originates from a newborn girl in good health. The sequenced sample was cord blood. The receptor chain draws on TRBV20-1 and TRBJ2-3; too little of a D gene remains to name it. The CDR3 protein: CSDLLITDTQYF. The nucleotide sequence is TGCAGTGATCTCTTAATCACAGATACGCAGTATTTT.